One T cell receptor beta chain is described in this entry. The data were taken from a study of cytotoxic CD8 clonotypes in ibrutinib-treated CLL. The table came from immunoSEQ multiplex PCR; TCRdb's copy has only in-frame clones and leaves some out. Here the sample spans some 13,000 clones, approximately 48% being singletons. Trimming took off 4 bases at V and 0 bases at J, with 10 bases between the two ends. CDR1 SGHRS and CDR2 YFSETQ come from the germline V gene. The length of the CDR3 is 15 residues. J is TRBJ1-4 and V is TRBV5-1, with D possibly being TRBD1 (6 bases). The source was PBMCs, collected at an approximately 25-month disease-progression time point, from a patient treated with ibrutinib. This sequence originates from a human donor with chronic lymphocytic leukemia. In DNA, the CDR3 is TGCGCCAGCAGCCTCGGACAGACAACTAATGAAAAACTGTTTTTT. Translating gives CASSLGQTTNEKLFF.